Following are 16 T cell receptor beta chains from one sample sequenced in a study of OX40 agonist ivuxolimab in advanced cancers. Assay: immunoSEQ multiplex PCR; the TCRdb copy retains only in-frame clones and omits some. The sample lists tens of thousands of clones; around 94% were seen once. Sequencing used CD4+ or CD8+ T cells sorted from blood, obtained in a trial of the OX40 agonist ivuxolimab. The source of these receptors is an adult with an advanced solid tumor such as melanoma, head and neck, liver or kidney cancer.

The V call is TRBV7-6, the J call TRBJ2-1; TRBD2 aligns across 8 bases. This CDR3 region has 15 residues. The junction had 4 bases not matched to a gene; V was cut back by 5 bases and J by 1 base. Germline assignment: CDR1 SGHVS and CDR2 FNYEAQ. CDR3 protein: CASSPERGSYNEQFF. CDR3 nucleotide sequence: TGTGCCAGCAGCCCGGAGCGGGGGTCCTACAATGAGCAGTTCTTC.

The CDR3 bases are TGTGCCAGCAGCTTGGGTGACGGGGACTCCTACAATGAGCAGTTCTTC. Its translation: CASSLGDGDSYNEQFF. The rearrangement links TRBV5-4 to TRBJ2-1; D is possibly TRBD2 (5 bases). This CDR3 spans 16 amino acids. V dropped 0 bases and J dropped 0 bases, with 10 bases sitting between them. From germline, CDR1 is SGHNT and CDR2 YYREEE (reference sequence).

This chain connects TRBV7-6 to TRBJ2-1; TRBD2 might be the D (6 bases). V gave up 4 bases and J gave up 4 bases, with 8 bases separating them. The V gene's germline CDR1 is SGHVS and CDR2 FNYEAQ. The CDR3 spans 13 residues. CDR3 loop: CASSYGTYNEQFF. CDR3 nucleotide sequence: TGTGCCAGCAGCTACGGGACTTACAATGAGCAGTTCTTC.

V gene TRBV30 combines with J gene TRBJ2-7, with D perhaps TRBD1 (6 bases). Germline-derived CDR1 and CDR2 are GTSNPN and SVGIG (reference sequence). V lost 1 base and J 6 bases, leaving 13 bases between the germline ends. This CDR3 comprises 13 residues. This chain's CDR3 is CAWSGQAYGEQYF. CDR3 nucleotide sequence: TGTGCCTGGAGTGGACAGGCCTACGGCGAGCAGTACTTC.

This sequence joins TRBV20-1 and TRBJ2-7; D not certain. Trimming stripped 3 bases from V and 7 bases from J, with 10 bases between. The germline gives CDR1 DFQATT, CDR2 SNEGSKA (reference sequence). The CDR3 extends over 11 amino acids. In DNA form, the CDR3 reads TGCAGTGCTAGCCTTACTCAGGAGCAGTACTTC. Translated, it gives CSASLTQEQYF.

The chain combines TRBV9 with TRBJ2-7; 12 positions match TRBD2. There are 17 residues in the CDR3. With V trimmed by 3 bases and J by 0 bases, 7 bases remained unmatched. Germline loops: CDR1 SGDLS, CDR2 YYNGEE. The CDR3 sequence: CASSAGLAGPPSYEQYF. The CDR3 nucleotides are TGTGCCAGCAGCGCAGGACTAGCGGGACCCCCCTCCTACGAGCAGTACTTC.

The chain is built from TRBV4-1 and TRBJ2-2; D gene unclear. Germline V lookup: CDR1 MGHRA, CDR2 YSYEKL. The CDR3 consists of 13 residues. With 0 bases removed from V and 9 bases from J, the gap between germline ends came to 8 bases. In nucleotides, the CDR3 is TGCGCCAGCAGCCAAGATGGTGTCCGGGAGCTGTTTTTT. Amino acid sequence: CASSQDGVRELFF.

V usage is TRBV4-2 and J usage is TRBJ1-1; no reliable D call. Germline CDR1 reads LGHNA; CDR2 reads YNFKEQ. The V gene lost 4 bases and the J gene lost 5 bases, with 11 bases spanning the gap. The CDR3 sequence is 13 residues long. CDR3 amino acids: CASSREPTTEAFF. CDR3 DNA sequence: TGTGCCAGCAGCCGGGAACCTACGACTGAAGCTTTCTTT.

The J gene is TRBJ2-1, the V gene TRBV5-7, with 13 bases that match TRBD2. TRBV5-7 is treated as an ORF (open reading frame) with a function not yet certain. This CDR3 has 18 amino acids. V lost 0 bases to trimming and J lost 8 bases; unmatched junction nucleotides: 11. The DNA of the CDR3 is TGTGCCAGCAGCTTGGCCCCGAGGACTAGCGGGGGCCAGCATGAGCAGTTCTTC. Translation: CASSLAPRTSGGQHEQFF.

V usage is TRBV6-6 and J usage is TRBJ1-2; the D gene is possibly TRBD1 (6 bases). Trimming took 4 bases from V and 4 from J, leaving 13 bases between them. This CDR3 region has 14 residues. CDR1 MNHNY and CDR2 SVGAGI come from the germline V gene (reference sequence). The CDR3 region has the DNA TGTGCCAGCAGTTTCCCAGGGGTGCCCTATGGCTACACCTTC. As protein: CASSFPGVPYGYTF.

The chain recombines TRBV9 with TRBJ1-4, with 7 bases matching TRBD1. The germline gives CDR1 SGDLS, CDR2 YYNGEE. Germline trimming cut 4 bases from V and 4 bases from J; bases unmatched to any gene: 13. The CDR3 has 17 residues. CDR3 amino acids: CASSPGTVESLNEKLFF. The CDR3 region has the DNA TGTGCCAGCAGCCCGGGGACAGTCGAAAGCCTTAATGAAAAACTGTTTTTT.

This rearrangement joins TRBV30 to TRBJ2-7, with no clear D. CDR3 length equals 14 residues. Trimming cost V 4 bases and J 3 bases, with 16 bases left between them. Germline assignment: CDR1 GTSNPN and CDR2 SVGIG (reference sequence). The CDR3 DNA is TGTGCCTGGACTGCCCCTACGAGGAGCTACGAGCAGTACTTC. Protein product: CAWTAPTRSYEQYF. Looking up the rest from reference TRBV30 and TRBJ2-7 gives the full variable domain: SQTIHQWPATLVQPVGSPLSLECTVEGTSNPNLYWYRQAAGRGLQLLFYSVGIGQISSEVPQNLSASRPQDRQFILSSKKLLLSDSGFYLCAWTAPTRSYEQYFGPGTRLTVT.

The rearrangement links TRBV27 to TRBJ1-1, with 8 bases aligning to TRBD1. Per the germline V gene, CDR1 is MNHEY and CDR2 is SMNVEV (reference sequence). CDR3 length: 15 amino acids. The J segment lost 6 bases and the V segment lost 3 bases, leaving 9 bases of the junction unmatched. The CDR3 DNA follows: TGTGCCAGCAGTTTGGGGCAGGGGGCATTCCCTGAAGCTTTCTTT. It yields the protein CASSLGQGAFPEAFF.

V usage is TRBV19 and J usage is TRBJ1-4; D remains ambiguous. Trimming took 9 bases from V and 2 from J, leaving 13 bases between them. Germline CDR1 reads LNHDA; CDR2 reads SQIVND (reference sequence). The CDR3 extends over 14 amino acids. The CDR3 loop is CARDTRQTNEKLFF. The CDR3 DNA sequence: TGTGCCAGAGACACGCGTCAGACTAATGAAAAACTGTTTTTT.

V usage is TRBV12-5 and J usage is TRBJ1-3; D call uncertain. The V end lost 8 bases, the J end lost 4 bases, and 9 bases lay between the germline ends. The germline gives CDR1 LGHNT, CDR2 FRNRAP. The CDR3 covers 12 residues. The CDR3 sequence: CASPGRGNTIYF. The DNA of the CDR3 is TGTGCTAGTCCTGGTCGGGGAAACACCATATATTTT.

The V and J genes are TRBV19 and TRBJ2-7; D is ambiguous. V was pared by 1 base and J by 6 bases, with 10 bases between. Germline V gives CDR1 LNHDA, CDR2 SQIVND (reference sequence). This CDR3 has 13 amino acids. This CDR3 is CASSIVGSPEQYF. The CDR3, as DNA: TGTGCCAGTAGTATAGTGGGCAGCCCCGAGCAGTACTTC.